This TCR beta chain originates from a study of blood T cells in healthy people across ages. Overall study findings and caveats: The diversity estimates, figures obtained from one million T cells, were considered underestimates.

Regarding this clonotype: Its antigen remains unknown.

Germline V gene data show CDR1 as SGHTA and CDR2 as FQGNSA. Between the trimmed V and J ends, which lost 1 base and 4 bases, there was a span of 9 bases. This CDR3 contains 14 residues. A second about 7 to 12 cycle PCR used barcoded and J-beta primers. One entry per CDR3 protein, called by TCRdb with MiXCR from the 5' RACE reads. The table lists fewer than 650,000 distinct CDR3 sequences, about 29% of them singletons. A further study also used this sample, focusing on T cells of mothers and their children. Per that study: A second PCR was performed with the M1S primer. This primer added sample barcodes and 2-4 random nucleotides. Compared with unrelated pairs, related mother-child pairs had slightly higher, non-significant overlap.

This clonotype originated in a boy under 10 years old in good health. What was sequenced was blood. The chain carries TRBV7-2 and TRBJ2-3, with TRBD1 as a possible D gene (5 bases). CDR3 sequence reads: CASSLVGAADTQYF. CDR3 bases: TGTGCCAGCAGCTTAGTAGGGGCCGCAGATACGCAGTATTTT.